One sample yielded the 8 T cell receptor beta chains listed below, sequenced in a study of T cell changes during pregnancy in multiple sclerosis. Clones were sequenced by immunoSEQ multiplex PCR, and TCRdb holds only the in-frame ones, with some missing. Of about 25,000 clones listed, approximately 86% were seen once; the top ten hold approximately 13%. This specimen was CD8+ T cells from peripheral blood mononuclear cells, taken in the first trimester of pregnancy. The receptors come from a female donor in good health, enrolled as a control in a pregnancy study.

This chain uses TRBV2 with TRBJ2-2; a weak D match, TRBD2 (5 bases). This CDR3 contains 13 residues. V lost 11 bases, J lost 7 bases, and 17 bases lay in between. Germline V gene lookup returns CDR1 SNHLY and CDR2 FYNNEI. The CDR3, as DNA: TGTGCCCTAGCAGGTGGAAAGGGCGGGGAGCTGTTTTTT. Its translation: CALAGGKGGELFF.

This chain uses TRBV5-6 with TRBJ2-7; D unclear. The CDR3 length is 11 residues. Germline V gene data show CDR1 as SGHDT and CDR2 as YYEEEE. Trimming removed 4 bases at V and 6 bases at J, with 8 bases between. The CDR3 region is CASSLVSEQYF. The CDR3 DNA follows: TGTGCCAGCAGCCTAGTATCCGAGCAGTACTTC.

V usage is TRBV4-1 and J usage is TRBJ1-2; 7 nucleotides agree with TRBD1. CDR1 MGHRA and CDR2 YSYEKL come from the germline V gene. The CDR3 consists of 17 residues. The V segment lost 3 bases and the J segment 0 bases; nucleotides outside the gene matches: 10. The CDR3, as DNA: TGCGCCAGCAGCCATCCCAAATCCGGGACAGCTAACTATGGCTACACCTTC. This sequence encodes CASSHPKSGTANYGYTF.

V and J are TRBV11-2 and TRBJ2-5, with TRBD2 matching over 9 bases. The germline V gene has CDR1 SGHAT and CDR2 FQNNGV. The junction had 15 bases not matched to a gene; V was cut back by 0 bases and J by 4 bases. The CDR3 is made up of 19 amino acids. The CDR3 sequence: CASSLDDGASGTRGETQYF. CDR3 in DNA: TGTGCCAGCAGCTTAGACGACGGGGCTAGCGGGACGCGTGGAGAGACCCAGTACTTC. The variable domain in full, with the rest retrieved from reference TRBV11-2 and TRBJ2-5, is EAGVAQSPRYKIIEKRQSVAFWCNPISGHATLYWYQQILGQGPKLLIQFQNNGVVDDSQLPKDRFSAERLKGVDSTLKIQPAKLEDSAVYLCASSLDDGASGTRGETQYFGPGTRLLVL.

The V and J genes are TRBV4-1 and TRBJ1-2, with TRBD1 identical over 8 bases. This CDR3 region has 12 residues. The V and J ends lost 11 bases and 4 bases, in that order; junction bases with no gene match: 6. The germline gives CDR1 MGHRA, CDR2 YSYEKL. Here the CDR3 DNA reads TGCGCCTCCGGGACAGGTCCCTATGGCTACACCTTC. This translates into CASGTGPYGYTF.

The genes are TRBV4-2 and TRBJ2-7; no definite D call. Trimming removed 1 base from V and 0 bases from J, with 10 bases in between. The CDR3 extends over 15 amino acids. CDR1 is LGHNA, CDR2 YNFKEQ, per germline. CDR3 nucleotide sequence: TGTGCCAGCAGCCAAGGGCTTACAGCCTCCTACGAGCAGTACTTC. Translating gives CASSQGLTASYEQYF.

The V and J genes are TRBV19 and TRBJ2-2, with 7 bases identical to TRBD2. The trim removed 2 bases at V and 4 bases at J, leaving 4 bases unmatched. The CDR3 contains 15 residues. Germline CDR1 is LNHDA and CDR2 is SQIVND (reference sequence). Here the CDR3 DNA reads TGTGCCAGTAGTATATGGAGCGGGGTCACCGGGGAGCTGTTTTTT. Translating it yields CASSIWSGVTGELFF.

This rearrangement joins TRBV7-9 to TRBJ1-2; the D is unclear. The CDR3 runs to 13 residues. V was cut by 3 bases and J by 1 base, with 6 bases left in between. Germline CDR1 reads SEHNR; CDR2 reads FQNEAQ (reference sequence). CDR3 sequence reads: CASSFPSNYGYTF. In DNA, the CDR3 is TGTGCCAGCAGCTTCCCTAGTAACTATGGCTACACCTTC.